This record concerns one T cell receptor (beta chain) sequence. Its antigen is not identified. Survey level was the resolution at which the v3.0 immunoSEQ assay ran. TCRdb's table, derived via immunoSEQ multiplex PCR, lists solely in-frame clones and lacks some. This sample yields some 11,000 clones, of which roughly 76% are seen a single time; roughly 19% belongs to the top ten. The data were obtained in a study of long-term antiretroviral therapy in people with HIV. General observations from the study: ART adherence was not documented, and neither viral resistance nor therapy changes had any data.

The receptor was derived from a man in his thirties or forties with HIV. Sequences were derived from unsorted PBMCs, sampled at the start of antiretroviral therapy, before treatment.

CDR3 sequence (DNA): TGTGCCAGCAGCTCTCGACAGAGCAAAAACACCGGGGAGCTGTTTTTT. Its protein product is CASSSRQSKNTGELFF. The chain employs TRBV7-3 and TRBJ2-2, with TRBD1 as a possible D gene (5 bases). The V and J ends lost 4 bases and 2 bases respectively, with 14 bases between them. CDR1 is SGHTA, CDR2 FQGTGA, per germline. This CDR3 region has 16 residues.